This TCR beta chain was recorded in a study of T cell repertoires in ileal Crohn's disease. Libraries were prepared by immunoSEQ multiplex PCR; TCRdb keeps only in-frame clonotypes and omits some of them. The sample has several thousand clones; 74% are singletons. Concerning this clone itself: Antigen specificity is unknown.

Points from the study as a whole: Endoscopic recurrence occurred in every patient whose clonality exceeded 26.8%. Compared with non-smokers, active smokers at surgery showed more clonal expansions.

Sequencing input: ileal tissue. The sequence derives from an adult with Crohn's disease.

The CDR3 region is CASSSYNQPQHF. The CDR3 coding sequence is TGTGCCAGCAGCTCCTACAATCAGCCCCAGCATTTT. The chain uses TRBV7-2 and TRBJ1-5; no firm D call. Germline CDR1 SGHTA, CDR2 FQGNSA. V lost 4 bases, J lost 3 bases, and 4 bases lay in between. The CDR3 totals 12 residues.